The present entry profiles one TCR beta chain with its context. Its matching antigen is unknown. V shed 3 bases, J shed 14 bases, and the junction held 9 bases outside the gene matches. Germline CDR1 reads LNHDA; CDR2 reads SQIVND (reference sequence). CDR3 length equals 14 residues. These data come from a study of T-cell reconstitution after alpha-beta-depleted transplantation in children. General study findings and limits: Where alpha-beta T cells came from about two months after transplant was reportedly several hundred expanded graft clones. T-cell numbers and diversity, one year after transplant, stemmed largely from T cells that were newly produced. From surviving recipient T cells and thymic progenitors came the high day-60 TCRbeta diversity observed in some patients.

Construction of the TCRbeta library involved unique molecular identifiers. Each CDR3 protein is one row after TCRdb ran MiXCR on the PCR reads. The table includes about 300,000 distinct CDR3 sequences, around 7.1% detected once. Sequences were derived from peripheral blood, sampled 360 days after TCRalphabeta/CD19-depleted stem cell transplant. The genes are TRBV19 and TRBJ2-1; 11 bases map to TRBD2. This clonotype was sampled from a female patient aged 2 to 10 who had a stem cell transplant for Fanconi anemia, so the T cells may come from the graft donor. The CDR3 loop reads CASSIYPTSGGEFF. CDR3 in DNA: TGTGCCAGTAGTATTTACCCCACTAGCGGGGGCGAGTTCTTC.